The source of this TCR beta chain is a study of spatial heterogeneity in lung cancer. For the study at large: Alpha-chain detections were consistently fewer than beta-chain detections among the sequences.

The germline gives CDR1 LNHNV, CDR2 YYDKDF (reference sequence). This CDR3 region has 14 residues. V lost 0 bases, J lost 0 bases, and 5 bases lay in between. General study points: The numbers of ubiquitous and regional expanded TCRs correlated with ubiquitous and regional nonsynonymous mutations, respectively. Tumor mutation count correlated with how many alpha and beta TCRs expanded intratumorally.

By sample share, this clonotype is medium-sized. The antigen remains undetermined. The time point here: sample taken at primary tumor resection. Researchers sequenced whole RNA taken from tumor, nontumor lung or frozen PBMC without sorting. Each TCR cDNA molecule bore a unique molecular identifier. TCRdb ran MiXCR on the 5' RACE reads and lists one entry per CDR3 protein. The data show fewer than 6,500 distinct CDR3 sequences, approximately 24% seen once. The genes are TRBV15 and TRBJ2-5, with D uncertain. This TCR derives from a male donor with early-stage non-small cell lung cancer. Here the sequenced sample was lung tumor tissue, taken at surgery. The CDR3 reads CATSRELNQETQYF. DNA of the CDR3: TGTGCCACCAGCAGAGAATTGAACCAAGAGACCCAGTACTTC.